Reported below is one T cell receptor beta chain. This CDR3 is 18 amino acids long. V lost 6 bases, J lost 0 bases, and 21 bases lay in between. Germline assignment: CDR1 SGHVS and CDR2 FQNEAQ. This entry belongs to a study of T cell repertoires in cytomegalovirus infection. Study information: CMV infection plus the matching HLA type was flagged by public TCR beta signatures.

TCRdb passed the reads through MiXCR, listing each CDR3 protein once. The sample shows some 680,000 distinct CDR3 sequences, roughly 36% of them seen only once. This receptor was obtained from a human donor in good health (CMV status not recorded). Some clones in this sample may be carry-over from other donors' samples. The sequenced material came from PBMCs. The chain combines TRBV7-8 with TRBJ1-3; D is perhaps TRBD1 (6 bases). The CDR3, as DNA: TGTGCCAGCAGTCCTATAAGAACAGGGCTAAGCTCTGGAAACACCATATATTTT. Protein: CASSPIRTGLSSGNTIYF.